This T cell receptor (beta chain) came from a study of lymphopenia after photon versus proton radiotherapy. Regarding the study as a whole: Only patients who died were analyzed for survival; proton advantage is unproven. Post-nadir diversity loss with photons came from oligoclonal expansion, particularly CD8+ Temra cells. In patients who died, overall survival fell as post-nadir TCR diversity dropped more. Photon-treated patients lost naive T cells and TCR diversity; proton-treated stayed stable.

In the case of this clone: Its target is not known.

Germline values: CDR1 SEHNR, CDR2 FQNEAQ (reference sequence). The CDR3 has 17 residues. The V end lost 5 bases, the J end lost 7 bases, and 23 bases lay between the germline ends. The protocol was immunoSEQ multiplex PCR, while the TCRdb copy is restricted to in-frame clones and leaves out a portion. The sample carries some 41,000 clones, roughly 84% recorded once. This specimen consisted of peripheral blood, obtained from a patient treated with photon-based radiotherapy. The chain carries TRBV7-9 and TRBJ1-4; D gene unclear. This TCR came from a man aged 45-65 years with gastric cancer. In DNA, the CDR3 is TGTGCCAGCAGCCCAAGGGAAATCGGGCCGAGAGGTGAAAAACTGTTTTTT. Translated: CASSPREIGPRGEKLFF. The whole variable domain, filled in from reference TRBV7-9 and TRBJ1-4, reads DTGVSQNPRHKITKRGQNVTFRCDPISEHNRLYWYRQTLGQGPEFLTYFQNEAQLEKSRLLSDRFSAERPKGSFSTLEIQRTEQGDSAMYLCASSPREIGPRGEKLFFGSGTQLSVL.